The TCR beta chain described here comes from a study of Graves' ophthalmopathy and Graves' hyperthyroidism. Trimming took 8 bases from V and 5 from J; bases not matched to a gene: 9. This CDR3 comprises 14 residues. Germline V gene sequence: CDR1 ENHRY, CDR2 SYGVKD. For donors with ophthalmopathy, the disease showed moderate-to-severe activity, reached CAS ≥3 and NOSPECS ≥4, and had lasted under 3 months. Each diagnosis was determined on the basis of clinical symptoms, serum thyroxine, TRAb, thyroid ultrasound and orbital computed tomography. The PBMCs originated from around 11 ml of fresh peripheral blood. Amplified TCR beta CDR3 regions were obtained using RNA transcripts as template. Second-round multiplex PCR came after first-round RT-PCR with HTBI primers. TCRdb fed the multiplex PCR reads into MiXCR, producing one record per CDR3 protein. The table shows some 750,000 distinct CDR3 sequences, with 35% to 50% occurring only once.

Regarding the study as a whole: In blood, most expanded thyroid clonotypes above 0.001 frequency were also detected.

In its sample, this clonotype was seen many times. Its target is unknown. The sequenced material came from peripheral blood. V is TRBV10-3 and J is TRBJ1-1; the match to TRBD1 covers 9 bases. The sequence was collected from an adult man with Graves' ophthalmopathy. Here the CDR3 DNA reads TGTGCCATCGGGAAACAGGGGGCCAGGACTGAAGCTTTCTTT. It codes for CAIGKQGARTEAFF.